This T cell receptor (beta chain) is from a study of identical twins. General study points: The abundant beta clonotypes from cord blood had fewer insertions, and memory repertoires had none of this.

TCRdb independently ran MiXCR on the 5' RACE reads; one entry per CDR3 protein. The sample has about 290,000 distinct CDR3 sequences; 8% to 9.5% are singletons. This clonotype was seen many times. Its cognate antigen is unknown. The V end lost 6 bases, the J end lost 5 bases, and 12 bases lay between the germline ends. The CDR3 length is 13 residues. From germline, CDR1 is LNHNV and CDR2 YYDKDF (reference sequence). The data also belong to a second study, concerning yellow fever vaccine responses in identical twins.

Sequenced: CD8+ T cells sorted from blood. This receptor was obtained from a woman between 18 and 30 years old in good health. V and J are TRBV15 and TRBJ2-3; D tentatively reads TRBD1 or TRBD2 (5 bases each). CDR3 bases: TGTGCCACCAGGAATCGGGGCGGAGATACGCAGTATTTT. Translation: CATRNRGGDTQYF.